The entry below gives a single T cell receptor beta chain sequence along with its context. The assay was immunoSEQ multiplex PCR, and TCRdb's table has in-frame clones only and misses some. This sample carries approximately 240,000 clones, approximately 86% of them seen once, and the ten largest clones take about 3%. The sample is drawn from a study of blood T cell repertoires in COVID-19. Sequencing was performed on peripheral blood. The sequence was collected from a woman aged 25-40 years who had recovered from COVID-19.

The CDR3 nucleotides are TGTGCCTGGGGGACAGGTGGTTCGCAGCCCCAGCATTTT. It is translated as CAWGTGGSQPQHF. The chain is built from TRBV30 and TRBJ1-5, with TRBD1 matching over 8 bases. The germline CDR1 and CDR2 sequences are GTSNPN and SVGIG (reference sequence). The CDR3 has 13 residues. Trimming at V came to 5 bases and at J to 7 bases, leaving 7 bases not matched to a gene.